This is a list of T cell receptor beta chains from one sample in a study of T cell changes during pregnancy in multiple sclerosis. Using immunoSEQ multiplex PCR, the repertoire was profiled, and TCRdb retains in-frame clones only, with some absent. Of 40,000 to 55,000 clones listed, around 92% are singletons. This sample comprised CD8+ T cells from peripheral blood mononuclear cells, obtained after pregnancy. The receptor source for this set is a female donor with multiple sclerosis, enrolled in a pregnancy study. Both conserved end residues are part of each CDR3. Each record gives: D gene, V gene, J gene, clone size, CDR3 DNA, CDR3 protein. The D gene is left open where the match is weak. Size values are once, few and many counts, or a class for expanded clones, and some rows have none.

TRBD1,TRBV4-3,TRBJ1-3,NA,TGCGCCAGCAGCCACAGGGGGATCTCTGGAAACACCATATATTTT,CASSHRGISGNTIYF
NA,TRBV7-9,TRBJ1-3,NA,TGTGCCAGCAGCTCCGAACAAGACTCTGGAAACACCATATATTTT,CASSSEQDSGNTIYF
NA,TRBV7-9,TRBJ2-7,NA,TGTGCCAGCAGCTTAAGGGGGAGTCACTACGAGCAGTACTTC,CASSLRGSHYEQYF
NA,TRBV6-1,TRBJ1-1,NA,TGTGCCAGCACCCAGGTAGACAACACTGAAGCTTTCTTT,CASTQVDNTEAFF
TRBD2,TRBV7-9,TRBJ2-1,NA,TGTGCCAGCAGCTTAGTTCAGGGGCGGGAGGACAATGAGCAGTTCTTC,CASSLVQGREDNEQFF
TRBD1,TRBV4-1,TRBJ1-4,few,TGCGCCAGCAGCCGAGACAGGGTTGATGAAAAACTGTTTTTT,CASSRDRVDEKLFF
NA,TRBV2,TRBJ2-7,once,TGTGCCAGCCTAATGTCCCAGGAGGGCTTCCCCCGCAACTACGAGCAGTACTTC,CASLMSQEGFPRNYEQYF
TRBD1,TRBV7-8,TRBJ2-2,NA,TGTGCCAGCAGCTTAGTAGGGACAGCGAACACCGGGGAGCTGTTTTTT,CASSLVGTANTGELFF
NA,TRBV5-4,TRBJ2-3,NA,TGTGCCAGCAGCTTGGGTCCATTGTGGACAGCCAACACAGATACGCAGTATTTT,CASSLGPLWTANTDTQYF
NA,TRBV6-4,TRBJ2-3,NA,TGTGCCAGCAGTGACGGGCAGGCTTCAGATACGCAGTATTTT,CASSDGQASDTQYF
NA,TRBV27,TRBJ2-2,once,TGTGCCAGCAGCTTAGATGACAGCACCGGGGAGCTGTTTTTT,CASSLDDSTGELFF
NA,TRBV4-1,TRBJ1-1,NA,TGCGCCAGCAGCCAAGACCGGCAGGGTAGAACGTACACTGAAGCTTTCTTT,CASSQDRQGRTYTEAFF
NA,TRBV19,TRBJ2-1,NA,TGTGCCAGTAGTATAGGGAGGGGTTTGGGGGTGGCGTACAATGAGCAGTTCTTC,CASSIGRGLGVAYNEQFF
NA,TRBV27,TRBJ2-1,NA,TGTGCCAGCAGTAGGGGTCGCCACAATGAGCAGTTCTTC,CASSRGRHNEQFF
NA,TRBV7-6,TRBJ2-1,NA,TGTGCCAGCAGCCCGACGGACTCCCAGACCCGCAATGAGCAGTTCTTC,CASSPTDSQTRNEQFF
TRBD2,TRBV6-5,TRBJ2-3,NA,TGTGCCAGCAGTTACACTAGCGGGGGGGTCACAGATACGCAGTATTTT,CASSYTSGGVTDTQYF
TRBD2,TRBV4-3,TRBJ2-3,NA,TGCGCCAGCAGGGCCGGGACTAGCGATGCAGATACGCAGTATTTT,CASRAGTSDADTQYF
NA,TRBV30,TRBJ2-2,NA,TGTGCCTGGAGTGTAACAGAGACCGGGGAGCTGTTTTTT,CAWSVTETGELFF
NA,TRBV27,TRBJ1-1,NA,TGTGCCAGCAGGGGTCTAGCGATAAACACTGAAGCTTTCTTT,CASRGLAINTEAFF
TRBD1,TRBV5-1,TRBJ1-1,NA,TGCGCCAGCAGCTTCGGACAGGGCTTGGGGGAGAACACTGAAGCTTTCTTT,CASSFGQGLGENTEAFF
TRBD1,TRBV27,TRBJ2-1,once,TGTGCCAGCAGTTTAAACACAGGGGGCCTCTACAATGAGCAGTTCTTC,CASSLNTGGLYNEQFF
NA,TRBV9,TRBJ1-1,NA,TGTGCCAGCAGCGTAGAAGACAGATTGAACACTGAAGCTTTCTTT,CASSVEDRLNTEAFF
TRBD1,TRBV27,TRBJ1-5,once,TGTGCCAGCAGTTTATCACCGACAGGGGGCCAGCCCCAGCATTTT,CASSLSPTGGQPQHF
TRBD1,TRBV14,TRBJ2-7,NA,TGTGCCAGCAGCCAAGATCTCCAGGGGGCATTTTACGAGCAGTACTTC,CASSQDLQGAFYEQYF
NA,TRBV6-1,TRBJ2-7,NA,TGTGCCAGCAGTGACCGACTGGACGAGCAGTACTTC,CASSDRLDEQYF
TRBD2,TRBV11-2,TRBJ2-7,few,TGTGCCAGCAGCAAACTAGCGGGAGATGACGAGCAGTACTTC,CASSKLAGDDEQYF
NA,TRBV9,TRBJ1-2,NA,TGTGCCAGCAGCGTAGATTGGGCAACCGATGGCTACACCTTC,CASSVDWATDGYTF
NA,TRBV7-9,TRBJ1-1,NA,TGTGCCAGCAGCTCCCCCGGACAGATCCGCGTGTCTTTCTTT,CASSSPGQIRVSFF
TRBD1,TRBV13,TRBJ2-1,NA,TGTGCCAGCAGCTTAGGGGGGATCTTGGGTACTGACAGGGCAGGTGAGCAGTTCTTC,CASSLGGILGTDRAGEQFF
NA,TRBV7-3,TRBJ1-2,NA,TGTGCCAGCAGCTTAAGGTCCGTGGGCAGGGTCCCTCTTGGCTACACCTTC,CASSLRSVGRVPLGYTF
TRBD1,TRBV6-1,TRBJ2-7,NA,TGTGCCAGCAGTGAATTTAAGACAGGGGGGCAATCCTACGAGCAGTACTTC,CASSEFKTGGQSYEQYF
NA,TRBV7-9,TRBJ2-7,NA,TGTGCCAGCAGCTTTACGGGGTACGAGCAGTACTTC,CASSFTGYEQYF
NA,TRBV27,TRBJ2-5,NA,TGTGCCAGCAGTCCCGGGGGTCTAGGGACCCAGTACTTC,CASSPGGLGTQYF